This is a list of T cell receptor beta chains from one sample in a study of CD4+ T cells in melanoma. Clones were read by immunoSEQ multiplex PCR, and TCRdb kept only the in-frame ones, dropping some. In the table there are approximately 110,000 clones, about 90% of which are singletons. Source material: peripheral blood. The receptors originated from a human donor with melanoma. CDR3s include the opening cysteine and the closing phenylalanine or tryptophan. A D gene is named only where the DNA matches it firmly. Part of the rows lack a size; the others show once, few, many or a class for expanded clones.

v_call,d_call,j_call,clone_size,cdr3_aa,cdr3_nt
TRBV7-2,.,TRBJ2-1,.,CASSPAPGTNNEQFF,TGTGCCAGCAGCCCCGCCCCCGGGACAAACAATGAGCAGTTCTTC
TRBV6-1,.,TRBJ1-2,.,CASKGQTNYGYTF,TGTGCCAGCAAGGGACAAACAAACTATGGCTACACCTTC
TRBV28,.,TRBJ1-3,.,CASSWGGGAGNTIYF,TGTGCCAGCAGTTGGGGCGGGGGCGCGGGAAACACCATATATTTT
TRBV6-1,TRBD1,TRBJ1-2,.,CASSEAGTGDYGYTF,TGTGCCAGCAGTGAAGCGGGGACAGGGGACTATGGCTACACCTTC
TRBV5-1,.,TRBJ1-5,.,CASSLGDHSNQPQHF,TGCGCCAGCAGCTTGGGTGATCATAGCAATCAGCCCCAGCATTTT
TRBV5-4,.,TRBJ2-3,.,CASSLGSDADTQYF,TGTGCCAGCAGCTTGGGGTCGGACGCGGATACGCAGTATTTT
TRBV4-1,.,TRBJ2-6,.,CASSQAWTVSSGANVLTF,TGCGCCAGCAGCCAAGCTTGGACGGTCAGCTCTGGGGCCAACGTCCTGACTTTC
TRBV9,.,TRBJ2-3,.,CASSAGHDYTDTQYF,TGTGCCAGCAGCGCGGGCCATGACTACACAGATACGCAGTATTTT
TRBV18,TRBD2,TRBJ2-7,.,CASSISGRPYEQYF,TGTGCCAGCTCTATAAGCGGGAGGCCCTACGAGCAGTACTTC
TRBV19,.,TRBJ1-2,.,CASSLSRGRGDGYTF,TGTGCCAGTAGTCTTTCGAGGGGGAGAGGCGATGGCTACACCTTC
TRBV14,TRBD2,TRBJ2-7,.,CASSLKAGLGIYEQYF,TGTGCCAGCAGCCTAAAAGCGGGATTGGGAATCTACGAGCAGTACTTC
TRBV7-7,TRBD1,TRBJ2-2,once,CASSRQGGELFF,TGTGCCAGCAGCCGACAGGGCGGGGAGCTGTTTTTT
TRBV9,TRBD2,TRBJ2-7,.,CASSVAAGGPYEQYF,TGTGCCAGCAGCGTAGCAGCGGGGGGGCCCTACGAGCAGTACTTC
TRBV7-2,.,TRBJ1-2,once,CASSLGNYGYTF,TGTGCCAGCAGCTTGGGGAACTATGGCTACACCTTC
TRBV28,.,TRBJ2-7,.,CASSSWGGRGSYEQYF,TGTGCCAGCAGTTCTTGGGGGGGGCGGGGATCCTACGAGCAGTACTTC
TRBV5-6,.,TRBJ1-1,once,CASSPTGLNTEAFF,TGTGCCAGCAGCCCGACAGGCTTAAACACTGAAGCTTTCTTT
TRBV5-4,.,TRBJ2-2,.,CASSFPGGGAVELFF,TGTGCCAGCAGCTTCCCTGGGGGGGGCGCAGTGGAGCTGTTTTTT
TRBV6-7,.,TRBJ1-1,.,CASSWRGRMMNTEAFF,TGTGCCAGCAGTTGGAGGGGTAGGATGATGAACACTGAAGCTTTCTTT
TRBV7-3,.,TRBJ2-2,.,CASSLLWAGELFF,TGTGCCAGCAGCTTACTGTGGGCCGGGGAGCTGTTTTTT
TRBV2,.,TRBJ2-2,.,CASQQGTNTGELFF,TGTGCCAGCCAACAGGGAACGAACACCGGGGAGCTGTTTTTT
TRBV14,.,TRBJ2-7,.,CASSQGSGSYEQYF,TGTGCCAGCAGCCAAGGGTCAGGTTCCTACGAGCAGTACTTC
TRBV6-6,TRBD1,TRBJ2-7,once,CASRSTGTTYEQYF,TGTGCCAGCAGGTCGACAGGGACCACCTACGAGCAGTACTTC
TRBV7-6,.,TRBJ2-7,.,CASSPSTGTNEQYF,TGTGCCAGCAGCCCCTCAACAGGGACCAACGAGCAGTACTTC
TRBV6-5,TRBD1,TRBJ1-6,.,CASSYYLGQGRSPLHF,TGTGCCAGCAGTTACTACCTAGGACAGGGACGATCACCCCTCCACTTT
TRBV18,.,TRBJ1-5,few,CASSPAGGNQPQHF,TGTGCCAGCTCACCGGCCGGGGGCAATCAGCCCCAGCATTTT
TRBV2,TRBD2,TRBJ2-7,.,CASSERGATSYEQYF,TGTGCCAGCAGTGAGCGGGGGGCCACATCCTACGAGCAGTACTTC
TRBV4-3,TRBD2,TRBJ2-7,.,CASSQEISTSGSYEQYF,TGCGCCAGCAGCCAAGAAATTTCGACTAGCGGATCCTACGAGCAGTACTTC
TRBV7-2,.,TRBJ2-7,.,CASSQRARAAPYEQYF,TGTGCCAGCAGCCAGCGGGCGAGGGCGGCCCCCTACGAGCAGTACTTC
TRBV27,TRBD1,TRBJ2-7,.,CASSLSVRGLGYEQYF,TGTGCCAGCAGTTTAAGCGTCAGGGGGCTAGGCTACGAGCAGTACTTC
TRBV5-6,.,TRBJ2-5,.,CASSLVGQETQYF,TGTGCCAGCAGCTTGGTAGGCCAAGAGACCCAGTACTTC
TRBV28,.,TRBJ2-7,.,CASTTSGENFGEQYF,TGTGCCAGCACCACCTCGGGAGAGAATTTCGGGGAGCAGTACTTC
TRBV18,.,TRBJ1-1,once,CASSPVSNTEAFF,TGTGCCAGCTCACCGGTTTCGAACACTGAAGCTTTCTTT
TRBV4-2,.,TRBJ2-3,.,CASSQVDSITDTQYF,TGTGCCAGCAGCCAAGTGGACAGTATCACAGATACGCAGTATTTT
TRBV28,TRBD2,TRBJ2-5,.,CASSLAGGETQYF,TGTGCCAGCAGTTTGGCGGGAGGAGAGACCCAGTACTTC
TRBV18,TRBD1,TRBJ2-7,.,CASSGAGTESYEQYF,TGTGCCAGCTCAGGGGCCGGGACAGAATCCTACGAGCAGTACTTC
TRBV19,.,TRBJ2-2,.,CASSILFQGPTGELFF,TGTGCCAGTAGTATACTTTTCCAGGGACCCACCGGGGAGCTGTTTTTT
TRBV29-1,.,TRBJ1-2,.,CSGEGGSEGYTF,TGCAGCGGGGAGGGAGGGTCGGAAGGCTACACCTTC
TRBV6-4,.,TRBJ2-7,.,CASSARVHEQYF,TGTGCCAGCAGTGCGAGGGTTCACGAGCAGTACTTC